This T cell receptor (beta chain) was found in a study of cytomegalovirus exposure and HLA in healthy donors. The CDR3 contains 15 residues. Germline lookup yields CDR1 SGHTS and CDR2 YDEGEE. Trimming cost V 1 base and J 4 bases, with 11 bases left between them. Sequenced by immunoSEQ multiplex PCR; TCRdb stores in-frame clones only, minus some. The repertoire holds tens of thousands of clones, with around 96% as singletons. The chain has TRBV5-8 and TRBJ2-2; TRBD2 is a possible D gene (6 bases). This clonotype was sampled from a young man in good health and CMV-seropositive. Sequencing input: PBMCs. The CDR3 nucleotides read TGTGCCAGCAGCTTGAGGGACTGGGGCACCGGGGAGCTGTTTTTT. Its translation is CASSLRDWGTGELFF.